These 4 T cell receptor beta chains originate from one sample sequenced in a study of Graves' ophthalmopathy and Graves' hyperthyroidism. RNA transcripts were the template, and TCR beta CDR3 regions were amplified from them. Second-round multiplex PCR followed a first-round RT-PCR using HTBI primers. One entry per CDR3 protein results from TCRdb running MiXCR on the multiplex PCR reads. The sample yields 300,000 to 350,000 distinct CDR3 sequences, roughly 15% seen once. Source material: peripheral blood. These receptors all come from an adult man with Graves' ophthalmopathy.

This clonotype has at least ten counts. The chain uses TRBV20-1 and TRBJ2-2; D gene unclear. The germline V gene encodes CDR1 DFQATT and CDR2 SNEGSKA (reference sequence). The V gene lost 7 bases and the J gene lost 1 base, with 13 bases spanning the gap. The CDR3 has 14 amino acids. The CDR3 DNA reads as TGCAGTGTTCCATCGAAGGGGAACACCGGGGAGCTGTTTTTT. The encoded protein is CSVPSKGNTGELFF.

With respect to this clonotype: Given a much more abundant clone one base away, this may be a read error. The rearrangement links TRBV5-5 to TRBJ1-1; tentative D call: TRBD1 (6 bases). The CDR3 runs to 15 residues. Germline V gene data show CDR1 as SGHKS and CDR2 as YYEKEE (reference sequence). The DNA of the CDR3 is TGTGTCAGCAGCCCACTAGACAGGTTCGGCGGTGAAGCTTTCTTT. As protein: CVSSPLDRFGGEAFF. Full variable domain (remainder filled in from reference TRBV5-5 and TRBJ1-1): DAGVTQSPTHLIKTRGQQVTLRCSPISGHKSVSWYQQVLGQGPQFIFQYYEKEERGRGNFPDRFSARQFPNYSSELNVNALLLGDSALYLCVSSPLDRFGGEAFFGQGTRLTVV.

This clonotype was seen many times. CDR3 DNA sequence: TGTGCCAGCTCTTGGTTAGCGATTAGTTACGAGCAGTACTTC. Its translation: CASSWLAISYEQYF. The chain recombines TRBV2 with TRBJ2-7, with D tentatively TRBD2 (5 bases). V lost 8 bases, J lost 4 bases, and 18 bases lay in between. The CDR3 is 14 residues long. Germline CDR1 SNHLY, CDR2 FYNNEI.

This clonotype was counted once. This chain links TRBV6-2 or TRBV6-3 with TRBJ2-7; no clear D. The germline gives CDR1 MNHEY, CDR2 SVGEGT. The CDR3 extends over 13 amino acids. V shed 1 base and J shed 6 bases, with 10 bases lying between them. CDR3 coding DNA: TGTGCCAGCAGTTACTATGGACCAGGCGAGCAGTACTTC. This codes for CASSYYGPGEQYF.